Below are 26 T cell receptor beta chains sequenced from a single sample in a study of patients and donors after allogeneic stem cell transplantation. TCRdb ran MiXCR on the RT-PCR reads and lists one entry per CDR3 protein. The sample holds tens of thousands of distinct CDR3 sequences, around 48% seen once. Sequenced: blood, either unsorted or a sorted T cell fraction (not recorded which). These receptor sequences come from a human donor who was either an allogeneic HSCT recipient or a stem cell or donor lymphocyte infusion donor (not recorded which). It is not recorded whose cells these are; they may come from a transplant donor.

The chain is built from TRBV7-9 and TRBJ2-3; D is undetermined. The CDR3 consists of 13 residues. The V end lost 5 bases, the J end lost 6 bases, and 12 bases lay between the germline ends. Per germline, CDR1 SEHNR and CDR2 FQNEAQ (reference sequence). CDR3 nucleotide sequence: TGTGCCAGCAGCACGGACCTTAAGGATACGCAGTATTTT. Protein sequence: CASSTDLKDTQYF.

This clonotype was observed a handful of times. The J gene is TRBJ1-1, the V gene TRBV20-1; D not resolved. V lost 0 bases, J lost 4 bases, and 15 bases lay in between. The CDR3 length is 15 residues. Germline values: CDR1 DFQATT, CDR2 SNEGSKA (reference sequence). CDR3 DNA: TGCAGTGCTAGAGATTTACGGAGGGCGGGCACTGAAGCTTTCTTT. Encoded protein: CSARDLRRAGTEAFF.

This clonotype was recorded once. V is TRBV7-3 and J is TRBJ2-5, with a weak D call TRBD2 (5 bases). From germline, CDR1 is SGHTA and CDR2 FQGTGA. The V end was cut by 6 bases, the J end by 1 base, with 12 bases between. The CDR3 length is 14 residues. Written as DNA, the CDR3 is TGTGCCAGCAGAGACGGACTGGGCCAAGAGACCCAGTACTTC. This sequence encodes CASRDGLGQETQYF.

CDR3 residues: CSVVYMASRGNTEAFF. CDR3 in DNA: TGCAGCGTTGTGTATATGGCGAGCAGAGGGAACACTGAAGCTTTCTTT. This chain uses TRBV29-1 with TRBJ1-1, with D uncertain. The germline gives CDR1 SQVTM, CDR2 ANQGSEA. Trimming removed 4 bases from V and 1 base from J, with 19 bases in between. The CDR3 spans 16 residues.

J is TRBJ2-7 and V is TRBV4-1, with D tentatively TRBD1 (6 bases). Germline CDR1 and CDR2: MGHRA and YSYEKL. The V end lost 3 bases, the J end lost 7 bases, and 13 bases lay between the germline ends. This CDR3 has 13 amino acids. In DNA, the CDR3 is TGCGCCAGCAGCCATCCAGGGGTGGGAGAGCAGTACTTC. Encoded protein: CASSHPGVGEQYF.

This chain uses TRBV20-1 with TRBJ2-1, with 10 bases matching TRBD2. The CDR3 runs 16 residues. V lost 6 bases and J lost 8; bases outside the gene matches: 16. Germline CDR1 is DFQATT and CDR2 is SNEGSKA (reference sequence). In DNA, the CDR3 is TGCAGTGCGACCCCCGGCGGTAGCGGGAGGAAGTATGAGCAGTTCTTC. Amino acid sequence: CSATPGGSGRKYEQFF.

The genes are TRBV21-1 and TRBJ1-2. TRBV21-1 is designated a pseudogene. This CDR3 is built from 14 residues. CDR3 amino acids: CASSKGPGNYGYTF. CDR3 in DNA: TGTGCCAGCAGCAAAGGGCCAGGCAACTATGGCTACACCTTC.

This clonotype was counted between two and nine times. The gene calls are TRBV7-2 and TRBJ1-1; TRBD1 is a possible D gene (6 bases). With 7 bases removed from V and 3 bases from J, the gap between germline ends came to 18 bases. CDR3 size: 15 residues. Germline V gives CDR1 SGHTA, CDR2 FQGNSA. CDR3 in amino acids: CASTSVWGRHTEAFF. CDR3 bases: TGTGCCAGCACCTCAGTCTGGGGGCGACACACTGAAGCTTTCTTT. The full variable domain, in which reference TRBV7-2 and TRBJ1-1 provide the parts outside the CDR3, is GAGVSQSPSNKVTEKGKDVELRCDPISGHTALYWYRQSLGQGLEFLIYFQGNSAPDKSGLPSDRFSAERTGGSVSTLTIQRTQQEDSAVYLCASTSVWGRHTEAFFGQGTRLTVV.

This clonotype has only a few counts. This sequence joins TRBV6-2 or TRBV6-3 and TRBJ1-5; D unclear. CDR1 and CDR2 (germline): MNHEY, SVGEGT. The V and J ends lost 2 bases and 0 bases respectively, with 8 bases between them. The CDR3 length is 15 residues. CDR3 DNA sequence: TGTGCCAGCAGTTACGGCTGGATTAGCAATCAGCCCCAGCATTTT. Residues: CASSYGWISNQPQHF.

This chain uses TRBV6-2 or TRBV6-3 with TRBJ1-1; 10 nucleotides line up with TRBD1. Per germline, CDR1 MNHEY and CDR2 SVGEGT. This CDR3 has 16 residues. Trimming cost V 5 bases and J 0 bases; bases outside gene matches: 6. CDR3 residues: CASSERDRGMNTEAFF. CDR3 in DNA: TGTGCCAGCAGTGAGCGGGACAGGGGAATGAACACTGAAGCTTTCTTT.

This clonotype came up a few times. The rearrangement joins TRBV6-5 to TRBJ1-2, with no clear D. This CDR3 is built from 14 residues. Deletions cut 6 bases from V and 10 bases from J, with 21 bases between. Germline V gene sequence: CDR1 MNHEY, CDR2 SVGAGI. The CDR3 coding sequence is TGTGCCAGCAGCGTCTCCGTGAAGGGTAGAGACTACACCTTC. This translates into CASSVSVKGRDYTF.

The chain has TRBV12-3 or TRBV12-4 and TRBJ1-2; D is possibly TRBD1 (6 bases). This CDR3 is 14 amino acids long. Trimming removed 3 bases from V and 4 bases from J, with 12 bases in between. CDR3 nucleotides: TGTGCCAGCAGTTTGGGCAGGGGAATCTATGGCTACACCTTC. Its protein product is CASSLGRGIYGYTF.

V and J are TRBV10-3 and TRBJ2-3, with 10 nucleotides matching TRBD2. The J segment lost 6 bases and the V segment lost 2 bases, leaving 5 bases of the junction unmatched. CDR3 length equals 15 residues. CDR1 and CDR2 from the germline V gene are ENHRY and SYGVKD. Here the CDR3 reads CAISELAGAGDTQYF. The CDR3 DNA follows: TGTGCCATCAGTGAGCTAGCGGGAGCGGGGGATACGCAGTATTTT.

V usage is TRBV28 and J usage is TRBJ1-2; D not certain. This CDR3 comprises 12 residues. Per germline, CDR1 MDHEN and CDR2 SYDVKM. Between the trimmed V and J ends, which lost 3 bases and 8 bases, there was a span of 10 bases. In DNA, the CDR3 is TGTGCCAGCAGTTTTGGAATACAGGGCTACACCTTC. It is translated as CASSFGIQGYTF.

This clonotype was counted between two and nine times. The chain combines TRBV6-2 or TRBV6-3 with TRBJ1-5; TRBD1 matches 7 bases. From germline, CDR1 is MNHEY and CDR2 SVGEGT. The CDR3 totals 17 residues. V was pared by 5 bases and J by 3 bases, with 13 bases of the junction left unmatched. CDR3 loop: CASSPDRRSANNQPQHF. DNA of the CDR3: TGTGCCAGCAGTCCGGACAGGAGGTCCGCTAACAATCAGCCCCAGCATTTT.

This clonotype was detected a few times. Relative to the germline gene, one junction end is altered; a read error may explain this. In DNA form, the CDR3 reads TGTGCCAGCAGTTTAGCGGTATCCTACGAGCAGTACTTC. Protein product: CASSLAVSYEQYF. The chain recombines TRBV7-6 with TRBJ2-7, with a possible D match to TRBD2 (6 bases). The CDR3 has 13 amino acids. The germline V gene has CDR1 SGHVS and CDR2 FNYEAQ.

This clonotype appeared a few times. The chain uses TRBV10-3 and TRBJ1-6, with D tentatively TRBD1 (6 bases). Germline V CDR1 and CDR2: ENHRY, SYGVKD. The length of the CDR3 is 16 residues. The V end lost 0 bases, the J end lost 6 bases, and 12 bases lay between the germline ends. For the CDR3, the DNA is TGTGCCATCAGTGAGTCGTCTGGGGGCTCTAATTCACCCCTCCACTTT. This gives the protein CAISESSGGSNSPLHF.

This chain links TRBV28 with TRBJ2-7; D may be TRBD2 (6 bases). V lost 4 bases to trimming and J lost 1 base, with 11 bases between them. In germline, CDR1 is MDHEN, CDR2 SYDVKM. CDR3 size: 14 residues. The CDR3 sequence: CASSSRLGSYEQYF. The CDR3 nucleotides read TGTGCCAGCAGTTCTCGACTAGGTTCCTACGAGCAGTACTTC.

V and J are TRBV7-2 and TRBJ2-3; tentatively, D is TRBD1 (5 bases). CDR1 is SGHTA and CDR2 is FQGNSA in the germline V gene. Between the trimmed V and J ends, which lost 8 bases and 14 bases, there was a span of 26 bases. The length of the CDR3 is 14 residues. CDR3 residues: CASLQIVNSDTRYF. The DNA for the CDR3 is TGTGCCAGCCTTCAAATCGTAAATTCGGACACTCGGTATTTT.

The chain joins TRBV9 to TRBJ2-1; unclear D gene. Germline V gives CDR1 SGDLS, CDR2 YYNGEE. The germline V and J ends were trimmed by 4 bases and 4 bases, with 12 bases remaining between them. The CDR3 consists of 14 residues. The chain's CDR3 is CASSHGPFYNEQFF. CDR3 bases: TGTGCCAGCAGCCATGGGCCATTTTACAATGAGCAGTTCTTC.

The chain recombines TRBV27 with TRBJ1-1, with TRBD1 identical over 11 bases. In germline, CDR1 is MNHEY, CDR2 SMNVEV (reference sequence). Losses at the gene ends were 6 bases for V and 3 bases for J; bases not matched to a gene: 6. The CDR3 extends over 15 amino acids. The CDR3 bases are TGTGCCAGCAGCCTAGGACAGGGGGCGGACACTGAAGCTTTCTTT. Its protein is CASSLGQGADTEAFF.

This clonotype has more than one count but fewer than ten. The chain combines TRBV4-3 with TRBJ2-3, with TRBD1 matching 8 bases. The V gene's germline CDR1 is LGHNA and CDR2 YSLEER. Trimming cost V 8 bases and J 1 base; bases outside gene matches: 11. CDR3 length: 16 amino acids. The CDR3 spells CASSLRSGGGTDTQYF. CDR3 bases: TGCGCCAGCTCTCTCAGGTCAGGGGGCGGCACAGATACGCAGTATTTT.

The chain is built from TRBV9 and TRBJ1-5; D is possibly TRBD1 (6 bases). Trimming took off 4 bases at V and 0 bases at J, with 8 bases between the two ends. Per germline, CDR1 SGDLS and CDR2 YYNGEE. The CDR3 spans 14 residues. Here the CDR3 DNA reads TGTGCCAGCAGCCCAGGGGATAGCAATCAGCCCCAGCATTTT. The encoded protein is CASSPGDSNQPQHF.

The chain carries TRBV27 and TRBJ1-1; tentatively, D is TRBD1 (5 bases). V was cut by 3 bases and J by 7 bases, with 12 bases left in between. The germline V gene encodes CDR1 MNHEY and CDR2 SMNVEV (reference sequence). The CDR3 sequence is 13 residues long. The CDR3: CASSLGQGSEAFF. The DNA of the CDR3 is TGTGCCAGCAGTTTGGGGCAGGGAAGTGAAGCTTTCTTT.

The CDR3 sequence is CASSTVGSTNYGYTF. The CDR3 DNA reads TGTGCCAGCAGTACCGTCGGTTCTACTAACTATGGCTACACCTTC. The chain combines TRBV6-6 with TRBJ1-2, with D unclear. V dropped 5 bases and J dropped 0 bases, with 13 bases sitting between them. Germline values: CDR1 MNHNY, CDR2 SVGAGI (reference sequence). This CDR3 has 15 amino acids.

CDR3 coding DNA: TGCAGCGTTGAAGATCCGGACAGGGTTAAGACCCAGTACTTC. Translation gives CSVEDPDRVKTQYF. This chain links TRBV29-1 with TRBJ2-5; 8 bases agree with TRBD1. Trimming at V came to 0 bases and at J to 6 bases, leaving 6 bases not matched to a gene. The germline CDR1 and CDR2 sequences are SQVTM and ANQGSEA. This CDR3 is 14 amino acids long.